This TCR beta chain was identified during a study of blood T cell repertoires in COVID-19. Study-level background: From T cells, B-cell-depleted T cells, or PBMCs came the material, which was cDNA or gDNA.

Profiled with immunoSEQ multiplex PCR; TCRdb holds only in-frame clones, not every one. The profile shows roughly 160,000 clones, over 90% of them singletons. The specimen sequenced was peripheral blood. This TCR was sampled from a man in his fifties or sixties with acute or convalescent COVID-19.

The DNA of the CDR3 is TGTGCCAGCGACTGCCGGGGAGACACAGATACGCAGTATTTT. It is translated as CASDCRGDTDTQYF. The chain employs TRBV6-4 and TRBJ2-3, with a tentative D call TRBD2 (5 bases). Trimming cost V 8 bases and J 2 bases, with 14 bases left between them. The CDR3 consists of 14 residues. Germline lookup yields CDR1 MRHNA and CDR2 SNTAGT.